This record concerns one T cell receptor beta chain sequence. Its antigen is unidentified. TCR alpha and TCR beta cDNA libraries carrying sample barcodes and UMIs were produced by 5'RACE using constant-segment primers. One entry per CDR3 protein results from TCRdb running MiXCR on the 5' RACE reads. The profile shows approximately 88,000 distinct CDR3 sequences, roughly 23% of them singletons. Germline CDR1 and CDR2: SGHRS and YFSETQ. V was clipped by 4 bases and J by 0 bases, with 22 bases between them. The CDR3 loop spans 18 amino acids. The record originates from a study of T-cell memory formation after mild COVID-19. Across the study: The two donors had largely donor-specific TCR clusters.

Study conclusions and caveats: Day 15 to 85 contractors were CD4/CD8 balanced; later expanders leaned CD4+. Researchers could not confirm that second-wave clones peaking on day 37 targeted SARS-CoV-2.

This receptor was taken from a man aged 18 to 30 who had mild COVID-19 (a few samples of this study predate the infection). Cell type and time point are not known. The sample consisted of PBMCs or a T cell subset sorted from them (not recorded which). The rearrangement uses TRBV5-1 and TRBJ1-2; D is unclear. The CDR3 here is CASSPSPRNWEANYGYTF. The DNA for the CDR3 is TGCGCCAGCAGCCCGAGTCCAAGGAACTGGGAAGCTAACTATGGCTACACCTTC.